A single sample gave rise to the 4 T cell receptor beta chains below, sequenced in a study of STAT5B mutations in CD4+ large granular lymphocyte leukemia. Only in-frame clones appear in the TCRdb table, and some are missing; sequencing was by immunoSEQ multiplex PCR. In the table there are about 25,000 clones, around 86% of which are singletons. The source material was CD4+ T cells from blood buffy coats. The receptor source for this set is a human donor in good health.

The rearrangement links TRBV25-1 to TRBJ2-7; 8 nucleotides match TRBD2. Germline-derived CDR1 and CDR2 are MGHDK and SYGVNS. After removal of 1 base from V and 2 bases from J, the junction contained 1 base not matched to a gene. This CDR3 region has 14 residues. The CDR3 protein is CASSESGGAYEQYV. The CDR3 region has the DNA TGTGCCAGCAGTGAATCCGGGGGGGCCTACGAGCAGTACGTC.

This clone has a single count. The CDR3 loop is CATSSRSFSINQPQHF. The CDR3 DNA reads as TGTGCCACCAGCAGTCGGTCATTCAGTATAAATCAGCCCCAGCATTTT. The genes are TRBV15 and TRBJ1-5; D unresolved. Germline V lookup: CDR1 LNHNV, CDR2 YYDKDF (reference sequence). The CDR3 contains 16 residues. Trimming shortened V by 3 bases and J by 4 bases, and 16 bases separated the two germline ends.

The chain recombines TRBV27 with TRBJ1-6, with 7 bases identical to TRBD1. There are 14 residues in the CDR3. Germline V gene sequence: CDR1 MNHEY, CDR2 SMNVEV (reference sequence). Trimming removed 6 bases from V and 8 bases from J; junction bases left unmatched: 7. The CDR3 spells CASRRTGEHSPLHF. The CDR3 region has the DNA TGTGCCAGCAGGAGAACAGGGGAGCATTCACCCCTCCACTTT.

The chain is built from TRBV5-4 and TRBJ2-3; 9 bases align to TRBD2. The ends lost 1 base at V and 4 bases at J; junction bases unmatched: 10. Germline V gene data show CDR1 as SGHNT and CDR2 as YYREEE (reference sequence). The CDR3 length is 17 residues. DNA for the CDR3: TGTGCCAGCAGCTTGCCTAGCGGGGCCGGATACGCAGATACGCAGTATTTT. Protein product: CASSLPSGAGYADTQYF.